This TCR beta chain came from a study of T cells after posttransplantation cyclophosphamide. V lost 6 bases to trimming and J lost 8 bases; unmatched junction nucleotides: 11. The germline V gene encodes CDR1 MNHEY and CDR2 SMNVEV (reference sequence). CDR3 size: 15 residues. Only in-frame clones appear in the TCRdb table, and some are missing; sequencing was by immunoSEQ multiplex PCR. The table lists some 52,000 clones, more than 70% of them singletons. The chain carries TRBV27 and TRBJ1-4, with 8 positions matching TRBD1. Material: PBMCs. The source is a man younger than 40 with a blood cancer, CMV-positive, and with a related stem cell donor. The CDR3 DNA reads TGTGCCAGCAGCCCGACAGGGGCTTGGGTGGAAAAACTGTTTTTT. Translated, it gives CASSPTGAWVEKLFF.